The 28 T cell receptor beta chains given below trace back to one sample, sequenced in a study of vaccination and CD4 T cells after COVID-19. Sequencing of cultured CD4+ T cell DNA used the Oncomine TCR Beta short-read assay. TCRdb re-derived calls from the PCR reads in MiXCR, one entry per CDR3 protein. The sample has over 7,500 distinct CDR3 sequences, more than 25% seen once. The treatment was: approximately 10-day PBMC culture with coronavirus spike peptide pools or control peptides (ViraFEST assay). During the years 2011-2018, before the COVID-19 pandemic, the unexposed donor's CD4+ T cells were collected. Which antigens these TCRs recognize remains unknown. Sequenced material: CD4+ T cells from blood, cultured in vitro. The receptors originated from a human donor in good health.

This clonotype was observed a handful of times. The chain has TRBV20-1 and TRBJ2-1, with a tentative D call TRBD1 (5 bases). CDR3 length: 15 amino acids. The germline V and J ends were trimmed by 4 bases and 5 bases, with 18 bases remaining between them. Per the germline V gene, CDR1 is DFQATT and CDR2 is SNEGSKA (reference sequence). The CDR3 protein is CSAITPQGVDNEQFF. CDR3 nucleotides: TGCAGTGCTATAACGCCCCAAGGGGTGGACAATGAGCAGTTCTTC.

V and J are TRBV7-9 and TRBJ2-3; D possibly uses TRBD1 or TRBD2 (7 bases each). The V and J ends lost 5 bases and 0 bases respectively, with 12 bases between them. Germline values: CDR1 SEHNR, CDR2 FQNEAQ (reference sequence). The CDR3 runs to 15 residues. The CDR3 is CASSLRGGSTDTQYF. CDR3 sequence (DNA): TGTGCCAGCAGCCTCAGGGGGGGAAGCACAGATACGCAGTATTTT.

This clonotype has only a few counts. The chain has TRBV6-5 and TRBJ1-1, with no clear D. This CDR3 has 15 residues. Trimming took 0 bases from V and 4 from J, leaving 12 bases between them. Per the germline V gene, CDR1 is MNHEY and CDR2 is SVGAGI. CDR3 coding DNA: TGTGCCAGCAGTTACTCGATAAGTTCCAGCACTGAAGCTTTCTTT. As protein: CASSYSISSSTEAFF.

This CDR3 reads CASSMSQGTEAFF. CDR3 DNA sequence: TGTGCCAGTAGTATGTCGCAGGGCACCGAAGCTTTCTTT. The V call is TRBV19, the J call TRBJ1-1; possibly TRBD1 for D (5 bases). The CDR3 spans 13 residues. Germline CDR1 and CDR2: LNHDA and SQIVND (reference sequence). Trimming pared 3 bases from V and 8 bases from J, leaving 13 bases between.

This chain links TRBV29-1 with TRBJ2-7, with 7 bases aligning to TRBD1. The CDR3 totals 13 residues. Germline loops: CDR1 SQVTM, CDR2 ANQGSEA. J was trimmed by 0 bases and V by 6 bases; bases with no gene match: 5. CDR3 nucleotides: TGCAGCGTGGAGGACAGGAGCTCCTACGAGCAGTACTTC. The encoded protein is CSVEDRSSYEQYF.

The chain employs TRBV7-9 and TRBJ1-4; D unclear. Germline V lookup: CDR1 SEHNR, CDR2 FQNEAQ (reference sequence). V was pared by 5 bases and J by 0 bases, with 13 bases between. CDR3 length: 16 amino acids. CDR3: CASSRYGSATNEKLFF. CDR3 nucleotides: TGTGCCAGCAGCCGGTACGGTTCGGCAACTAATGAAAAACTGTTTTTT.

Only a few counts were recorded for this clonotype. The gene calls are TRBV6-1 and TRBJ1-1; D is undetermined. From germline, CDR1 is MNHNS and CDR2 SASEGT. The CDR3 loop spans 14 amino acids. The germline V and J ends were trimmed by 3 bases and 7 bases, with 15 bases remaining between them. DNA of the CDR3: TGTGCCAGCAGTGACAGAGCGGGAGGTAGTGAAGCTTTCTTT. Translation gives CASSDRAGGSEAFF.

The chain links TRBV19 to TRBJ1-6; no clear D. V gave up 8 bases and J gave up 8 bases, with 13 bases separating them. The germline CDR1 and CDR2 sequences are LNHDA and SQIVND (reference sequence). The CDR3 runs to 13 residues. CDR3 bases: TGTGCCAGTTCAGATAGCACCGATTCACCCCTCCACTTT. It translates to CASSDSTDSPLHF.

CDR3 DNA sequence: TGTGCCAGCAGGAGACAGATCAACACTGAAGCTTTCTTT. Translated: CASRRQINTEAFF. This rearrangement joins TRBV6-1 to TRBJ1-1, with D perhaps TRBD1 (5 bases). Between the trimmed V and J ends, which lost 6 bases and 2 bases, there was a span of 10 bases. Germline V gene sequence: CDR1 MNHNS, CDR2 SASEGT. The CDR3 is 13 residues long.

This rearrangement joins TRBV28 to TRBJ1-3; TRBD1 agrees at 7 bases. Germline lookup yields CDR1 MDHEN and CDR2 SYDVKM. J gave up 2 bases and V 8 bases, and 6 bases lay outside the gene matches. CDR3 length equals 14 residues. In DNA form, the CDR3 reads TGTGCCAGCCGACAGGGACGGGCTGGAAACACCATATATTTT. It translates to CASRQGRAGNTIYF.

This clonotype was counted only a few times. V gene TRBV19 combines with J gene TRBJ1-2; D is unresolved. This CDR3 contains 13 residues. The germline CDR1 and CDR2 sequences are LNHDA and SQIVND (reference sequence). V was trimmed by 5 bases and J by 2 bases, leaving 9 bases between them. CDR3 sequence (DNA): TGTGCCAGTAGTCCTCGAGGGAACTATGGCTACACCTTC. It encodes CASSPRGNYGYTF.

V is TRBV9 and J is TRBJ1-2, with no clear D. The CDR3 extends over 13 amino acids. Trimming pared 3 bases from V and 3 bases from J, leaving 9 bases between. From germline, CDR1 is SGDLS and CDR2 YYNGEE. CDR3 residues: CASSAASHYGYTF. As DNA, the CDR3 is TGTGCCAGCAGCGCCGCAAGTCACTATGGCTACACCTTC.

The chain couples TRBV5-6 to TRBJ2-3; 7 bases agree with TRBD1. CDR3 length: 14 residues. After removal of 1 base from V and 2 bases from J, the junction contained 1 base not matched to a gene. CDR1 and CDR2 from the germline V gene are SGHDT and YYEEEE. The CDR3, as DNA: TGTGCCAGCAGCTTGACAGGGGACACAGATACGCAGTATTTT. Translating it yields CASSLTGDTDTQYF. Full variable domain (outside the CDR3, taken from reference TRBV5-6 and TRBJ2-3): DAGVTQSPTHLIKTRGQQVTLRCSPKSGHDTVSWYQQALGQGPQFIFQYYEEEERQRGNFPDRFSGHQFPNYSSELNVNALLLGDSALYLCASSLTGDTDTQYFGPGTRLTVL.

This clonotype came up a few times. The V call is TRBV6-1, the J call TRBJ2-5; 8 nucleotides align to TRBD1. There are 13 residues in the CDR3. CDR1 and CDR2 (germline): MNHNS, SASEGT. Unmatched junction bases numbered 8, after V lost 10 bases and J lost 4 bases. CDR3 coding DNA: TGTGCCACAAACAGGGGGTATGGAGAGACCCAGTACTTC. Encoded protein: CATNRGYGETQYF.

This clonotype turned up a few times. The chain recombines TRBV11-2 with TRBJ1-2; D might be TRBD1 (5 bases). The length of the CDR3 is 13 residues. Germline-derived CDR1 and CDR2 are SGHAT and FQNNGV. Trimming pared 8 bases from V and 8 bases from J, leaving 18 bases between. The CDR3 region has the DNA TGTGCCAGCCTCGCCCGGGGGGAAGGGGGCTACACCTTC. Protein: CASLARGEGGYTF. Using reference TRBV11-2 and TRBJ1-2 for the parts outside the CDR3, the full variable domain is EAGVAQSPRYKIIEKRQSVAFWCNPISGHATLYWYQQILGQGPKLLIQFQNNGVVDDSQLPKDRFSAERLKGVDSTLKIQPAKLEDSAVYLCASLARGEGGYTFGSGTRLTVV.

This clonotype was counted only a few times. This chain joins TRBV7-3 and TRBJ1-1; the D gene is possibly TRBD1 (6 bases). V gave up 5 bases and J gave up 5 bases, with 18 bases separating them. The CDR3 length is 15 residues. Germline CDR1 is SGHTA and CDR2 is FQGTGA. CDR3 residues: CASSPGGAVGTEAFF. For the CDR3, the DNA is TGTGCCAGCAGCCCTGGGGGGGCCGTGGGGACTGAAGCTTTCTTT.

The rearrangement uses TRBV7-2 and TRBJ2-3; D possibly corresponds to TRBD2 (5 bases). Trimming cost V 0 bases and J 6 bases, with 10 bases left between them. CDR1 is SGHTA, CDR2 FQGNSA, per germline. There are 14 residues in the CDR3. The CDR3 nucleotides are TGTGCCAGCAGCTTAGCTCAAGTAGCGGATACGCAGTATTTT. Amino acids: CASSLAQVADTQYF.

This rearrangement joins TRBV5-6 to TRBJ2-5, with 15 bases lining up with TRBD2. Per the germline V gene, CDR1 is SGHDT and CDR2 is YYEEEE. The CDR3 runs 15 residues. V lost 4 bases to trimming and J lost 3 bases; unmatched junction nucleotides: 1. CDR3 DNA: TGTGCCAGCAGCCGGACTAGCGGGGGGGAAGAGACCCAGTACTTC. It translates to CASSRTSGGEETQYF.

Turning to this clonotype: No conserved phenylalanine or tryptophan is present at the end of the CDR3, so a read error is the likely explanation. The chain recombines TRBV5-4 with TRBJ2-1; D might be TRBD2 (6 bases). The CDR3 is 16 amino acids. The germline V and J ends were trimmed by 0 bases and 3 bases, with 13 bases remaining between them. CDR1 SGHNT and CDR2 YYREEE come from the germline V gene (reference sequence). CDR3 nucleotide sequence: TGTGCCAGCAGCTTGGGTGGGGGGTCAAGCTACAATGAGCAGTTCCTC. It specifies CASSLGGGSSYNEQFL.

The CDR3 region is CASSSVLSPNEQFF. The CDR3 DNA reads TGTGCCAGCAGCTCGGTCCTTAGCCCAAATGAGCAGTTCTTC. This chain connects TRBV7-3 to TRBJ2-1, with D unclear. This CDR3 comprises 14 residues. V lost 4 bases to trimming and J lost 7 bases, with 14 bases between them. Germline V lookup: CDR1 SGHTA, CDR2 FQGTGA.

The CDR3: CASSSGPYTGELFF. The CDR3 region has the DNA TGCGCCAGCAGCTCCGGGCCATACACCGGGGAGCTGTTTTTT. The V and J genes are TRBV5-1 and TRBJ2-2; no clear D. The CDR3 length is 14 residues. Germline values: CDR1 SGHRS, CDR2 YFSETQ. Trimming left V 3 bases short and J 3 bases short, with 9 bases between.

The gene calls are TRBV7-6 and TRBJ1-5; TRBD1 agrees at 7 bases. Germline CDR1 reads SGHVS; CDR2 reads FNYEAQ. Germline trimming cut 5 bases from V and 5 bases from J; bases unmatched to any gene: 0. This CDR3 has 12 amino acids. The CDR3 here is CASSTGDQPQHF. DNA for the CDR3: TGTGCCAGCAGCACAGGGGATCAGCCCCAGCATTTT.

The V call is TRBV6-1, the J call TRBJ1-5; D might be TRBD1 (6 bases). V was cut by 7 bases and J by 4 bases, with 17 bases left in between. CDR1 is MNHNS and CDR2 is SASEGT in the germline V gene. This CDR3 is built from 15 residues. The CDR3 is CASILFRDKNQPQHF. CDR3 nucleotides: TGTGCCAGCATTCTTTTCCGGGACAAAAATCAGCCCCAGCATTTT.

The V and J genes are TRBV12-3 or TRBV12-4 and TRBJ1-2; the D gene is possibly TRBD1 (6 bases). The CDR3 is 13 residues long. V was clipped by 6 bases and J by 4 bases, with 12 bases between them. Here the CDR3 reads CASSPGASYGYTF. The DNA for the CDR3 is TGTGCCAGCAGCCCGGGGGCGTCCTATGGCTACACCTTC.

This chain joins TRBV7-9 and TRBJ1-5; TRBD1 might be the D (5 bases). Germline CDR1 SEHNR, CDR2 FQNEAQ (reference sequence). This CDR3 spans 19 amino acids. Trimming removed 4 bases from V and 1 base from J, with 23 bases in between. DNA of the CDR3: TGTGCCAGCAGCTATGGCAGGACAACCACCGATGGGAGCAATCAGCCCCAGCATTTT. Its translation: CASSYGRTTTDGSNQPQHF.

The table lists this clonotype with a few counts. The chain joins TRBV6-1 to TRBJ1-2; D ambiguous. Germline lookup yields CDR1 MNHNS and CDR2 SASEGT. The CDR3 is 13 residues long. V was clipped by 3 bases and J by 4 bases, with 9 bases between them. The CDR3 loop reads CASSDAAPYGYTF. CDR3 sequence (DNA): TGTGCCAGCAGTGATGCGGCCCCCTATGGCTACACCTTC.

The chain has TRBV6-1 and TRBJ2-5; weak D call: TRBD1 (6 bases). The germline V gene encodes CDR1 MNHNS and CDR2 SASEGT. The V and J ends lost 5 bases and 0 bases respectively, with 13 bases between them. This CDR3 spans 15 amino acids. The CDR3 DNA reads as TGTGCCAGCAGTCAACTGACAGGAGACCAAGAGACCCAGTACTTC. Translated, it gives CASSQLTGDQETQYF.

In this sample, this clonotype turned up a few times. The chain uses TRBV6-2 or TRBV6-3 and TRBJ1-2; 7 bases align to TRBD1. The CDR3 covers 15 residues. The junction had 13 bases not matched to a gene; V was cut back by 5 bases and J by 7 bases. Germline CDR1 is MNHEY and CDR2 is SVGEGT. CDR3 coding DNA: TGTGCCAGCAGTGAGGTTATACAGGGGTTAAGTGGCTACACCTTC. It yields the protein CASSEVIQGLSGYTF.